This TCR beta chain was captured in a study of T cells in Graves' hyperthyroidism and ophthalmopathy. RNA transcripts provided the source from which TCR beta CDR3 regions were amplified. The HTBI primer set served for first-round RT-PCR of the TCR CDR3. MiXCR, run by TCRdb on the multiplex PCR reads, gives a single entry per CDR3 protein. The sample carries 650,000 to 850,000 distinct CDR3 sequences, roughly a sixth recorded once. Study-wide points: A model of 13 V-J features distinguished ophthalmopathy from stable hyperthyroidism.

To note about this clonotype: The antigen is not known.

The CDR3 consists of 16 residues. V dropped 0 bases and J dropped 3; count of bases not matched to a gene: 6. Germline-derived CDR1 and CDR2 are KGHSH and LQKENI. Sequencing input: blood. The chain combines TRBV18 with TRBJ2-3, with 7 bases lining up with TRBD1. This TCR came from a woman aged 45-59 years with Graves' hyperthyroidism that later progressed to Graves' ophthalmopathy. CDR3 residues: CASSPPNRGRTDTQYF. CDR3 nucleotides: TGTGCCAGCTCACCACCGAACAGGGGAAGGACAGATACGCAGTATTTT.